This T cell receptor beta chain was captured in a study of identical twins. From the 5' RACE reads, TCRdb called clonotypes with MiXCR, one entry per CDR3 protein. The repertoire has roughly 770,000 distinct CDR3 sequences, about 18% of them found once; the top ten carry around 13%. CDR3 length: 16 residues. V was clipped by 4 bases and J by 1 base; unmatched bases: 7. This clonotype was found a few times. Every sampled donor was Caucasian and healthy. These data were also filed under a second study, of T cells expressing NK-cell markers. Turning to that study: With an anti-gamma-delta TCR antibody, sorting in several experiments was kept to alpha-beta TCR T cells.

The sample was PBMCs. V and J are TRBV12-3 or TRBV12-4 and TRBJ2-7; the match to TRBD2 covers 10 bases. This clonotype was sampled from a woman between 18 and 30 years old in good health. This chain's CDR3 is CASSYTSGTPSYEQYF. In DNA, the CDR3 is TGTGCCAGCAGTTATACTAGCGGGACTCCATCCTACGAGCAGTACTTC.